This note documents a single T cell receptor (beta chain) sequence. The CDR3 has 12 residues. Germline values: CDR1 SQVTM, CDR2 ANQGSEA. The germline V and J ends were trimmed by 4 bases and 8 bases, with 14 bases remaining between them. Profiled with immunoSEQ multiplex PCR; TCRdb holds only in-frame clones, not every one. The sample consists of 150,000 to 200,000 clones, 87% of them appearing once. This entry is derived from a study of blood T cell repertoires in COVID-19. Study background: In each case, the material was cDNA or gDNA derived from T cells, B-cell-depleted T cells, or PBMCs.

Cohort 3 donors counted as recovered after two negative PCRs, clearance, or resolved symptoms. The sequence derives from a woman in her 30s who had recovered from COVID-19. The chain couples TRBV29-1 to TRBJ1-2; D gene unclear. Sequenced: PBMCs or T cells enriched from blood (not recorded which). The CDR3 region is CSVAGERGGYTF. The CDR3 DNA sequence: TGCAGCGTTGCCGGGGAGAGAGGCGGCTACACCTTC.